Below, 7 T cell receptor beta chains from the same sample are listed, as sequenced in a study of T cell responses to AZD1222 COVID-19 vaccine. Data came from immunoSEQ multiplex PCR; TCRdb stores just in-frame clones and leaves some out. Of about 150,000 clones listed, more than 85% are singletons. The source was peripheral blood, collected on day 0 of AZD1222 vaccination. All receptors derive from an adult in good health.

V gene TRBV25-1 combines with J gene TRBJ1-5; 9 nucleotides align to TRBD1. Losses at the gene ends were 1 base for V and 5 bases for J; bases not matched to a gene: 6. Germline CDR1 reads MGHDK; CDR2 reads SYGVNS. This CDR3 is 16 amino acids long. The CDR3 nucleotides are TGTGCCAGCAGTGAATTGACAGGGGGTGAGGATCAGCCCCAGCATTTT. Translating gives CASSELTGGEDQPQHF.

The chain recombines TRBV6-4 with TRBJ2-3, with a tentative D call TRBD2 (6 bases). The CDR3 consists of 14 residues. Germline V gives CDR1 MRHNA, CDR2 SNTAGT. The V end was cut by 5 bases, the J end by 2 bases, with 11 bases between. The CDR3 bases are TGTGCCAGCAGTCCGGGACTTCACACAGATACGCAGTATTTT. It yields the protein CASSPGLHTDTQYF.

The CDR3 DNA follows: TGTGCCAGCGCGGGGGCGAACACCGGGGAGCTGTTTTTT. Its translation: CASAGANTGELFF. The genes are TRBV12-3 or TRBV12-4 and TRBJ2-2, with 7 nucleotides matching TRBD2. CDR3 length equals 13 residues. The V and J ends lost 8 bases and 0 bases, in that order; junction bases with no gene match: 0.

The chain combines TRBV5-4 with TRBJ2-3; the D gene is possibly TRBD1 (5 bases). Trimming pared 1 base from V and 0 bases from J, leaving 12 bases between. The CDR3 spans 16 residues. CDR1 and CDR2 (germline): SGHNT, YYREEE (reference sequence). The CDR3 is CASSLMGPASTDTQYF. CDR3 sequence (DNA): TGTGCCAGCAGCTTGATGGGGCCAGCTAGCACAGATACGCAGTATTTT.

The chain links TRBV6-5 to TRBJ1-4; D is ambiguous. Trimming left V 1 base short and J 6 bases short, with 15 bases between. The germline V gene has CDR1 MNHEY and CDR2 SVGAGI. There are 16 residues in the CDR3. The CDR3 sequence is CASSYYVDGVYEKLFF. The CDR3 bases are TGTGCCAGCAGTTACTACGTCGACGGGGTATATGAAAAACTGTTTTTT.

This chain connects TRBV27 to TRBJ2-5, with D perhaps being TRBD1 or TRBD2 (5 bases each). The CDR3 covers 14 residues. CDR1 MNHEY and CDR2 SMNVEV come from the germline V gene (reference sequence). Trimming shortened V by 2 bases and J by 5 bases, and 12 bases separated the two germline ends. CDR3 loop: CASSLVGRGETQYF. The CDR3 DNA reads TGTGCCAGCAGTTTAGTGGGACGGGGCGAGACCCAGTACTTC.

The chain has TRBV2 and TRBJ2-2; 7 bases align to TRBD1. CDR1 is SNHLY and CDR2 is FYNNEI in the germline V gene. The ends lost 6 bases at V and 5 bases at J; junction bases unmatched: 6. The CDR3 is 14 amino acids. DNA for the CDR3: TGTGCCAGCAGCCCCATGACAGGGACCGGGGAGCTGTTTTTT. Protein: CASSPMTGTGELFF.